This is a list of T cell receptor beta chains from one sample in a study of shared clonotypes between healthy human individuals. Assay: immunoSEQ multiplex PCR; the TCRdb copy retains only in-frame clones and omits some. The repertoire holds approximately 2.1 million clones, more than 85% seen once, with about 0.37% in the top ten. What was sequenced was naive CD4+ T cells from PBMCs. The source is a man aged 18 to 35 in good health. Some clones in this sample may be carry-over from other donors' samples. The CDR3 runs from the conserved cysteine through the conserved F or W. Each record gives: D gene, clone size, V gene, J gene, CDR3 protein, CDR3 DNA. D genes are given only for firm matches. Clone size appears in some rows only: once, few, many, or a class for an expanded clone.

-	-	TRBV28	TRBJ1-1	CASNPSGPGAFF	TGTGCCAGCAACCCTTCGGGGCCCGGGGCTTTCTTT
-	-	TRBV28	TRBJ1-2	CASSLIRGGYGYTF	TGTGCCAGCAGTTTAATCCGGGGAGGGTATGGCTACACCTTC
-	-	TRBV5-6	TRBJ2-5	CASSLRGLVKETQYF	TGTGCCAGCAGCCTACGGGGCCTAGTAAAAGAGACCCAGTACTTC
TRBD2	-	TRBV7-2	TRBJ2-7	CASSQGLAGPYEQYF	TGTGCCAGCAGCCAGGGACTAGCGGGACCCTACGAGCAGTACTTC
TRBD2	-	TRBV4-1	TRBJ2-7	CASSQGRSTSGIYEQYF	TGCGCCAGCAGCCAAGGGAGGTCCACTAGCGGGATATACGAGCAGTACTTC
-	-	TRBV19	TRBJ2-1	CASSPGVRVAGDNEQFF	TGTGCCAGTAGTCCTGGGGTTCGCGTCGCGGGCGACAATGAGCAGTTCTTC
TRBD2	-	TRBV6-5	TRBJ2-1	CASRLAGGDNEQFF	TGTGCCAGCAGACTAGCGGGAGGTGACAATGAGCAGTTCTTC
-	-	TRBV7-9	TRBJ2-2	CASSPRPGQLTGELFF	TGTGCCAGCAGCCCGCGCCCGGGGCAGTTGACCGGGGAGCTGTTTTTT
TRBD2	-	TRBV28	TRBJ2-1	CASSFPRISGRGYNEQFF	TGTGCCAGCAGTTTCCCCCGGATTAGCGGGAGGGGGTACAATGAGCAGTTCTTC
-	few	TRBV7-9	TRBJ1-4	CASSLGQSFEKLFF	TGTGCCAGCAGCTTAGGACAGTCTTTTGAAAAACTGTTTTTT
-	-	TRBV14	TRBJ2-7	CASSPPRGSTYEQYF	TGTGCCAGCAGCCCCCCACGGGGCAGTACCTACGAGCAGTACTTC
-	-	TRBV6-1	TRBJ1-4	CASSHDQAANEKLFF	TGTGCCAGCAGTCACGATCAGGCGGCTAATGAAAAACTGTTTTTT
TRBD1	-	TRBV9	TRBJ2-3	CASSVAGGLVGDTQYF	TGTGCCAGCAGCGTAGCAGGGGGCCTAGTGGGGGATACGCAGTATTTT
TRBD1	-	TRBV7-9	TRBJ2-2	CASSLVTGPGELFF	TGTGCCAGCAGCTTAGTGACAGGGCCCGGGGAGCTGTTTTTT
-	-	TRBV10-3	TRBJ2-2	CAISRTEANTGELFF	TGTGCCATCAGCCGGACAGAGGCGAACACCGGGGAGCTGTTTTTT
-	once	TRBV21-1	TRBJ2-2	CASSKAMGYTGELFF	TGTGCCAGCAGCAAAGCGATGGGGTACACCGGGGAGCTGTTTTTT
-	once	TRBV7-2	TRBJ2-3	CASIPEGGLPEADTQYF	TGTGCCAGCATCCCAGAGGGTGGTCTGCCCGAAGCCGATACGCAGTATTTT
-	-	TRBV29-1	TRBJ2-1	CSGDLRNEQFF	TGCAGCGGAGACCTCCGCAATGAGCAGTTCTTC
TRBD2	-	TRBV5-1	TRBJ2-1	CASSSGTSGKSYNEQFF	TGCGCCAGCAGCTCTGGGACTAGCGGGAAATCCTACAATGAGCAGTTCTTC
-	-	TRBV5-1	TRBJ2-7	CASMAGPSSYEQYF	TGCGCCAGCATGGCGGGACCGAGCTCCTACGAGCAGTACTTC
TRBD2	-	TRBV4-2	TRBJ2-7	CASSRTGTSSYEQYF	TGTGCCAGCAGCCGAACCGGGACTAGCTCCTACGAGCAGTACTTC
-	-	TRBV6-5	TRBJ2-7	CASSYSIMAANYEQYF	TGTGCCAGCAGTTACTCGATTATGGCAGCGAACTACGAGCAGTACTTC
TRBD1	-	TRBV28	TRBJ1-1	CASSSRGQGNTEAFF	TGTGCCAGCAGTTCTCGGGGACAGGGGAACACTGAAGCTTTCTTT
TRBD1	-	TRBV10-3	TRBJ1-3	CAISDRGLVGNTIYF	TGTGCCATCAGTGACAGGGGGTTAGTTGGAAACACCATATATTTT
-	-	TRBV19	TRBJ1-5	CASSIARTNSNQPQHF	TGTGCCAGTAGTATAGCGCGTACAAATAGCAATCAGCCCCAGCATTTT
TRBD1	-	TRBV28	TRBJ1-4	CASSFSGQGREKLFF	TGTGCCAGCAGTTTTTCAGGACAGGGTCGGGAAAAACTGTTTTTT
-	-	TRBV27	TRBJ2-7	CASSPLGSGLYEQYF	TGTGCCAGCAGCCCGCTTGGGAGCGGATTATACGAGCAGTACTTC
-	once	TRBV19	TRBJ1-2	CASSSDRYNYGYTF	TGTGCCAGTAGTTCCGACAGGTACAACTATGGCTACACCTTC
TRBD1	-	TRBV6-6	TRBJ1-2	CASSSGQGNYGYTF	TGTGCCAGCAGTTCGGGACAGGGGAACTATGGCTACACCTTC
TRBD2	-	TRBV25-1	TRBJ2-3	CASSDLAGGVADTQYF	TGTGCCAGCAGTGATTTAGCGGGAGGGGTCGCAGATACGCAGTATTTT
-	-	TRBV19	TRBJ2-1	CASSTTPTSYNEQFF	TGTGCCAGTTCGACCACCCCTACCTCCTACAATGAGCAGTTCTTC
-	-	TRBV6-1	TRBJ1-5	CASSEIQRADQPQHF	TGTGCCAGCAGTGAAATTCAAAGGGCCGATCAGCCCCAGCATTTT
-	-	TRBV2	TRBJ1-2	CASSPRGAGLSYGYTF	TGTGCCAGCAGTCCTCGGGGAGCAGGGCTATCCTATGGCTACACCTTC
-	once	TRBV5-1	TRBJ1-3	CASSATAFSGNTIYF	TGCGCCAGCAGCGCCACAGCATTCTCTGGAAACACCATATATTTT
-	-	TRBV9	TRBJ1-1	CASSVVSATEAFF	TGTGCCAGCAGCGTAGTGAGTGCCACTGAAGCTTTCTTT
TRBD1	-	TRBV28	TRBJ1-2	CASSFLDIRGRVDGYTF	TGTGCCAGCAGTTTTCTCGATATCAGGGGGCGAGTTGATGGCTACACCTTC
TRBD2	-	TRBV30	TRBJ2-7	CAWSVRAGGYEQYF	TGTGCCTGGAGTGTACGGGCGGGGGGCTACGAGCAGTACTTC
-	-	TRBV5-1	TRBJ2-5	CASKTGVTAGRSEETQYF	TGCGCCAGCAAAACTGGTGTTACGGCAGGGCGCTCCGAGGAGACCCAGTACTTC
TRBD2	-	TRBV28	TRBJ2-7	CASSLEPGLVREQYF	TGTGCCAGCAGTTTAGAGCCGGGACTAGTGCGCGAGCAGTACTTC
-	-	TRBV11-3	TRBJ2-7	CASSLDHTAYEQYF	TGTGCCAGCAGCTTAGATCATACAGCTTACGAGCAGTACTTC
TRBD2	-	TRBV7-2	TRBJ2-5	CASSPGLAGGTQYF	TGTGCCAGCAGCCCCGGACTAGCGGGGGGGACCCAGTACTTC
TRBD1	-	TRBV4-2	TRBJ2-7	CASSQGQGGGYSYEQYF	TGTGCCAGCAGCCAAGGGCAAGGGGGCGGGTACTCCTACGAGCAGTACTTC
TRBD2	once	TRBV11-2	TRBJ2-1	CASSFQREGQGNEQFF	TGTGCCAGCAGCTTCCAGCGGGAGGGCCAAGGAAATGAGCAGTTCTTC
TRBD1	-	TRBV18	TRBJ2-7	CASSPGTGSYEQYF	TGTGCCAGCTCACCGGGGACAGGGAGCTACGAGCAGTACTTC
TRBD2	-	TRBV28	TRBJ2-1	CASSPRAGLADLSSYNEQFF	TGTGCCAGCAGTCCCAGGGCGGGACTAGCGGACCTGAGCTCCTACAATGAGCAGTTCTTC
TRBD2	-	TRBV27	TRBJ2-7	CASSLRLVPGLATPFYEQYF	TGTGCCAGCAGTTTGCGTCTAGTCCCGGGACTAGCGACCCCCTTTTACGAGCAGTACTTC
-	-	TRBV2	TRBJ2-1	CASSEMFLGEPGGEQFF	TGTGCCAGCAGTGAAATGTTTCTAGGAGAACCCGGGGGTGAGCAGTTCTTC
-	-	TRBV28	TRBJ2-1	CASSTPRELSYNEQFF	TGTGCCAGCAGTACCCCCAGGGAGCTCTCCTACAATGAGCAGTTCTTC
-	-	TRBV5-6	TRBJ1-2	CASSFRLGAVGYTF	TGTGCCAGCAGCTTCCGTCTGGGGGCGGTTGGCTACACCTTC
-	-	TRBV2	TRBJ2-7	CASSVQGFYEQYF	TGTGCCAGCAGTGTGCAGGGGTTCTACGAGCAGTACTTC
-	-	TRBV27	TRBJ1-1	CASSFSMNTEAFF	TGTGCCAGCAGTTTCTCAATGAACACTGAAGCTTTCTTT
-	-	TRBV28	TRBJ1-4	CASSFAGRATNEKLFF	TGTGCCAGCAGTTTCGCCGGCAGGGCAACTAATGAAAAACTGTTTTTT
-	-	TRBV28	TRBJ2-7	CASSNLALSSYEQYF	TGTGCCAGCAGCAACCTAGCGCTTAGCTCCTACGAGCAGTACTTC
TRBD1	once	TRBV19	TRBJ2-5	CASTDRVLETQYF	TGTGCCAGTACCGACAGGGTATTAGAGACCCAGTACTTC
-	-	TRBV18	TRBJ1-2	CASSPDKNYGYTF	TGTGCCAGCTCACCGGACAAAAACTATGGCTACACCTTC
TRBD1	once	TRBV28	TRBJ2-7	CASSPRQGRYEQYF	TGTGCCAGCAGTCCAAGACAGGGACGTTACGAGCAGTACTTC